A single sample is the source of the 26 T cell receptor beta chains below, sequenced in a study of T cells after somatic rescue of genetic block. TCRdb keeps only in-frame clones here, not all; method: immunoSEQ multiplex PCR. The sample lists tens of thousands of clones; approximately 90% were seen once. Source material: peripheral blood mononuclear cells (PBMCs). All receptors come from a man between 25 and 39 years old.

This chain joins TRBV27 and TRBJ1-3, with D uncertain. V dropped 0 bases and J dropped 10 bases, with 16 bases sitting between them. The CDR3 runs 15 residues. CDR1 is MNHEY and CDR2 is SMNVEV in the germline V gene (reference sequence). CDR3 amino acids: CASSLSTVLSPTIYF. For the CDR3, the DNA is TGTGCCAGCAGTTTATCCACAGTGTTGTCCCCAACCATATATTTT.

The chain joins TRBV5-1 to TRBJ2-5, with D tentatively TRBD2 (6 bases). The J call may not be correct, given that the DNA end is closer to TRBJ2-7. Germline CDR1 SGHRS, CDR2 YFSETQ. CDR3 size: 14 residues. The CDR3 loop is CASSSGTEFFEQYF. The CDR3 nucleotides are TGCGCCAGCAGCTCCGGGACTGAATTCTTCGAGCAGTACTTC.

The chain couples TRBV10-2 to TRBJ2-1; no reliable D call. Germline V gene sequence: CDR1 WSHSY, CDR2 SAAADI. The CDR3 contains 15 residues. V was cut by 0 bases and J by 4 bases, with 10 bases left in between. The CDR3, as DNA: TGCGCCAGCAGTGAGTCGGGTGACATTTACAATGAGCAGTTCTTC. It specifies CASSESGDIYNEQFF.

CDR3 sequence reads: CSVEVGFGYEQYF. In DNA, the CDR3 is TGCAGCGTTGAGGTAGGGTTCGGCTACGAGCAGTACTTC. The rearrangement links TRBV29-1 to TRBJ2-5; D gene unclear. The DNA end favors TRBJ2-7, so the J call may be wrong. There are 13 residues in the CDR3. Germline assignment: CDR1 SQVTM and CDR2 ANQGSEA.

The J gene is TRBJ1-3, the V gene TRBV18; TRBD1 agrees at 8 bases. The V segment lost 10 bases and the J segment 3 bases; nucleotides outside the gene matches: 8. Germline CDR1 KGHSH, CDR2 LQKENI. This CDR3 comprises 14 residues. CDR3 region: CATRTGTGGNTIYF. The CDR3 DNA reads as TGTGCCACGCGGACCGGGACAGGTGGAAACACCATATATTTT. Supplemented by reference TRBV18 and TRBJ1-3, the full variable domain reads NAGVMQNPRHLVRRRGQEARLRCSPMKGHSHVYWYRQLPEEGLKFMVYLQKENIIDESGMPKERFSAEFPKEGPSILRIQQVVRGDSAAYFCATRTGTGGNTIYFGEGSWLTVV.

J is TRBJ1-2 and V is TRBV6-5; no firm D call. Trimming removed 6 bases at V and 8 bases at J, with 13 bases between. The CDR3 is made up of 12 amino acids. CDR1 is MNHEY, CDR2 SVGAGI, per germline. The CDR3 reads CASRDGVFGYTF. CDR3 nucleotide sequence: TGTGCCAGCAGGGACGGTGTGTTCGGCTACACCTTC.

This chain connects TRBV5-4 to TRBJ2-1, with 8 positions matching TRBD2. V lost 0 bases and J lost 6; bases outside the gene matches: 8. The CDR3 runs to 16 residues. CDR1 and CDR2 (germline): SGHNT, YYREEE (reference sequence). The CDR3, as DNA: TGTGCCAGCAGCTTGGCATCGGGAGGGCCTGGCAATGAGCAGTTCTTC. Amino acid sequence: CASSLASGGPGNEQFF.

The V gene is TRBV7-6, the J gene TRBJ2-2; the match to TRBD2 covers 7 bases. The V gene end was trimmed by 5 bases and the J gene end by 6 bases; junction bases not matched to a gene: 12. The germline V gene has CDR1 SGHVS and CDR2 FNYEAQ. CDR3 length equals 16 residues. In DNA, the CDR3 is TGTGCCAGCAGCGGTCGAGCGGGGCGAGGGCCCGGGGAGCTGTTTTTT. This encodes CASSGRAGRGPGELFF.

A note on this clone: The sample has other DNA sequences that encode this CDR3 too. The chain joins TRBV18 to TRBJ2-3; no firm D call. The germline V gene has CDR1 KGHSH and CDR2 LQKENI. CDR3 size: 11 residues. Trimming took off 2 bases at V and 4 bases at J, with 1 base between the two ends. The CDR3 DNA reads TGTGCCAGCTCACCATCAGATACGCAGTATTTT. Translation gives CASSPSDTQYF.

The rearrangement links TRBV7-9 to TRBJ2-2, with D tentatively TRBD2 (5 bases). Germline V gene data show CDR1 as SEHNR and CDR2 as FQNEAQ (reference sequence). This CDR3 region has 16 residues. V lost 5 bases to trimming and J lost 4 bases, with 17 bases between them. The CDR3 DNA follows: TGTGCCAGCAGCGATAGCGTACCGGCGGGCACCGGGGAGCTGTTTTTT. It translates to CASSDSVPAGTGELFF.

This clone was detected only once. The chain joins TRBV10-1 to TRBJ1-1; D is perhaps TRBD1 (5 bases). The CDR3 loop spans 13 amino acids. Deletions cut 0 bases from V and 8 bases from J, with 10 bases between. Germline V gives CDR1 WNHNN, CDR2 SYGVQD (reference sequence). The CDR3 bases are TGCGCCAGCAGTGAGTCGACGGGGGGGGAAGCTTTCTTT. Translating it yields CASSESTGGEAFF.

V and J are TRBV2 and TRBJ1-1; D gene ambiguous. CDR1 and CDR2 from the germline V gene are SNHLY and FYNNEI. V lost 4 bases to trimming and J lost 6 bases, with 6 bases between them. The CDR3 sequence is 11 residues long. This CDR3 reads CASSAFPEAFF. CDR3 sequence (DNA): TGTGCCAGCAGTGCTTTCCCTGAAGCTTTCTTT.

J is TRBJ2-1 and V is TRBV7-2; D gene uncertain. This CDR3 contains 11 residues. The germline V gene encodes CDR1 SGHTA and CDR2 FQGNSA. Trimming took 2 bases from V and 10 from J, leaving 6 bases between them. In DNA form, the CDR3 reads TGTGCCAGCAGCTTAAGTGGGGAGCAGTTCTTC. This codes for CASSLSGEQFF.

The chain has TRBV4-2 and TRBJ1-5; perhaps TRBD1 as D (5 bases). Germline CDR1 is LGHNA and CDR2 is YNFKEQ. V was clipped by 0 bases and J by 6 bases, with 24 bases between them. The CDR3 extends over 19 amino acids. The CDR3 nucleotides are TGTGCCAGCAGCCAAGAAGGGATTGGAGGCAGGGTAGGGATTCAGCCCCAGCATTTT. Its translation is CASSQEGIGGRVGIQPQHF.

The chain couples TRBV6-1 to TRBJ1-6; 12 positions match TRBD1. Germline V lookup: CDR1 MNHNS, CDR2 SASEGT. CDR3 size: 15 residues. V lost 6 bases, J lost 8 bases, and 5 bases stayed unmatched. Here the CDR3 DNA reads TGTGCCAGCAGCTGGGACAGGGGGCAAGATTCACCCCTCCACTTT. It is translated as CASSWDRGQDSPLHF.

This clone was found a few times. The chain has TRBV19 and TRBJ1-1; no clear D gene. CDR1 and CDR2 from the germline V gene are LNHDA and SQIVND (reference sequence). CDR3 length: 14 residues. Trimming pared 4 bases from V and 1 base from J, leaving 10 bases between. This CDR3 is CASSKRSSNTEAFF. CDR3 in DNA: TGTGCCAGTAGTAAGCGCAGCTCGAACACTGAAGCTTTCTTT.

The J gene is TRBJ2-3, the V gene TRBV28; 7 bases align to TRBD1. J lost 2 bases, V lost 5 bases, and 7 bases had no gene match. The CDR3 spans 15 residues. Germline V CDR1 and CDR2: MDHEN, SYDVKM. The CDR3 loop reads CASSLPGQYTDTQYF. The DNA for the CDR3 is TGTGCCAGCAGTCTACCGGGACAGTACACAGATACGCAGTATTTT.

The V call is TRBV6-6, the J call TRBJ1-2; D uncertain. Trimming took 4 bases from V and 0 from J, leaving 9 bases between them. CDR3 size: 14 residues. In germline, CDR1 is MNHNY, CDR2 SVGAGI (reference sequence). The CDR3 reads CASSSPRANYGYTF. DNA of the CDR3: TGTGCCAGCAGTTCCCCTCGAGCTAACTATGGCTACACCTTC.

This clone was seen only once. The chain recombines TRBV4-1 with TRBJ2-3, with 8 bases that match TRBD1. The CDR3 is 16 residues long. Germline V gene data show CDR1 as MGHRA and CDR2 as YSYEKL. The ends lost 1 base at V and 3 bases at J; junction bases unmatched: 6. This CDR3 reads CASSQGGQGVTDTQYF. CDR3 coding DNA: TGCGCCAGCAGCCAAGGCGGACAGGGAGTTACAGATACGCAGTATTTT.

The rearrangement uses TRBV5-6 and TRBJ2-2, with 8 bases lining up with TRBD2. Germline V gene data show CDR1 as SGHDT and CDR2 as YYEEEE. Losses at the gene ends were 3 bases for V and 1 base for J; bases not matched to a gene: 11. The CDR3 is made up of 18 amino acids. The chain's CDR3 is CASSSFLREVLNTGELFF. In DNA form, the CDR3 reads TGTGCCAGCAGCTCCTTTCTGCGGGAGGTCCTGAACACCGGGGAGCTGTTTTTT.

This chain links TRBV7-9 with TRBJ2-1; tentative D call: TRBD2 (5 bases). Trimming left V 10 bases short and J 3 bases short, with 7 bases between. Germline V gene data show CDR1 as SEHNR and CDR2 as FQNEAQ (reference sequence). The CDR3 extends over 11 amino acids. The CDR3 spells CAIGIYNEQFF. DNA of the CDR3: TGTGCCATCGGGATCTACAATGAGCAGTTCTTC. The variable domain in full, with the rest retrieved from reference TRBV7-9 and TRBJ2-1, is DTGVSQNPRHKITKRGQNVTFRCDPISEHNRLYWYRQTLGQGPEFLTYFQNEAQLEKSRLLSDRFSAERPKGSFSTLEIQRTEQGDSAMYLCAIGIYNEQFFGPGTRLTVL.

This rearrangement joins TRBV28 to TRBJ1-1, with D possibly being TRBD1 (6 bases). The CDR3 extends over 13 amino acids. The V and J ends lost 6 bases and 8 bases respectively, with 16 bases between them. CDR1 and CDR2 from the germline V gene are MDHEN and SYDVKM. CDR3 sequence (DNA): TGTGCCAGCAGGCCCAGGGGTAAAATAGAAGCTTTCTTT. Encoded protein: CASRPRGKIEAFF.

The chain uses TRBV2 and TRBJ1-4; D is undetermined. This CDR3 is 15 amino acids long. Deletions cut 7 bases from V and 2 bases from J, with 14 bases between. CDR1 is SNHLY, CDR2 FYNNEI, per germline. CDR3 coding DNA: TGTGCCAGCATGAATCTTCACAACACTAATGAAAAACTGTTTTTT. Protein: CASMNLHNTNEKLFF.

This chain connects TRBV2 to TRBJ2-1, with 7 nucleotides matching TRBD2. The CDR3 covers 15 residues. J lost 0 bases, V lost 5 bases, and 4 bases had no gene match. The V gene's germline CDR1 is SNHLY and CDR2 FYNNEI. CDR3 DNA: TGTGCCAGCAGTACCCGGGACTACTCCTACAATGAGCAGTTCTTC. Encoded protein: CASSTRDYSYNEQFF.

The chain has TRBV11-2 and TRBJ2-2, with 8 bases lining up with TRBD2. V gave up 6 bases and J gave up 2 bases; unmatched junction bases: 8. Per germline, CDR1 SGHAT and CDR2 FQNNGV. The CDR3 totals 16 residues. CDR3 nucleotide sequence: TGTGCCAGCAGAGCCGGGACTAGTGCCAACACCGGGGAGCTGTTTTTT. It codes for CASRAGTSANTGELFF.

The chain joins TRBV27 to TRBJ2-3; TRBD2 might be the D (6 bases). Germline V gene sequence: CDR1 MNHEY, CDR2 SMNVEV (reference sequence). The CDR3 sequence is 13 residues long. Trimming cost V 5 bases and J 5 bases, with 11 bases left between them. The CDR3, as DNA: TGTGCCAGCAGTGGGAGGCCATTAGATACGCAGTATTTT. Its translation is CASSGRPLDTQYF.